This T cell receptor beta chain was captured by sequencing in a study of tumour-infiltrating T cells in Burkitt lymphoma. Study-wide background: All epidemiological Burkitt lymphoma subtypes were represented in the cohort. Survival, overall and progression-free, tracked with productive clonality.

Study observations and caveats: Public clonotypes, several, appeared across numerous Burkitt lymphoma patients.

CDR1 is SGHNT and CDR2 is YYREEE in the germline V gene (reference sequence). CDR3 size: 12 residues. With V trimmed by 4 bases and J by 8 bases, 2 bases remained unmatched. For this clone: Antigen unknown.

Clones were read by immunoSEQ multiplex PCR, and TCRdb kept only the in-frame ones, dropping some. The repertoire includes more than 2,000 clones, around 24% of them detected once, and around a sixth sits in the top ten. The sequence was obtained from a human donor with relapsed Burkitt lymphoma. Some clones in this sample may be carry-over from other donors' samples. Sequenced sample: tumor tissue from a relapse. J is TRBJ2-2 and V is TRBV5-4; 7 bases match TRBD1. The CDR3 spells CASSHRGGELFF. The CDR3 region has the DNA TGTGCCAGCAGCCACAGGGGAGGGGAGCTGTTTTTT.